A single sample is the source of the 9 T cell receptor beta chains below, sequenced in a study of T cell changes during pregnancy in multiple sclerosis. Measured with immunoSEQ multiplex PCR; TCRdb has only the in-frame clones, and not every one. In the table there are about 8,000 clones, over 70% of which are singletons. The sequences come from CD8+ T cells from peripheral blood mononuclear cells, collected in the first trimester of pregnancy. All receptors come from a female donor in good health, enrolled as a control in a pregnancy study.

This chain links TRBV28 with TRBJ2-7; maybe TRBD2 (6 bases). Per the germline V gene, CDR1 is MDHEN and CDR2 is SYDVKM. The V and J ends lost 6 bases and 5 bases respectively, with 11 bases between them. This CDR3 has 12 residues. This CDR3 is CASRLAVDEQYF. As DNA, the CDR3 is TGTGCCAGCAGACTAGCAGTGGACGAGCAGTACTTC.

The chain recombines TRBV30 with TRBJ1-1, with a weak D call TRBD1 (5 bases). V dropped 4 bases and J dropped 7 bases, with 13 bases sitting between them. The CDR3 runs to 12 residues. CDR1 is GTSNPN and CDR2 is SVGIG in the germline V gene (reference sequence). The CDR3, as DNA: TGTGCCTGGATATTGGGGGGTGTTGAAGCTTTCTTT. It specifies CAWILGGVEAFF.

This chain joins TRBV30 and TRBJ2-7; 8 positions match TRBD1. The CDR3 extends over 14 amino acids. In germline, CDR1 is GTSNPN, CDR2 SVGIG (reference sequence). The junction had 6 bases not matched to a gene; V was cut back by 3 bases and J by 2 bases. The CDR3, as DNA: TGTGCCTGGAGATCCGGACAGGGTACCTACGAGCAGTACTTC. This codes for CAWRSGQGTYEQYF.

In this sample, this clone turned up once. This chain connects TRBV6-5 to TRBJ1-2; 10 positions agree with TRBD1. The germline CDR1 and CDR2 sequences are MNHEY and SVGAGI. The CDR3 is 15 residues long. V lost 2 bases and J lost 4; bases outside the gene matches: 4. Written as DNA, the CDR3 is TGTGCCAGCAGTTACGGGACAGGGGCGTTCTATGGCTACACCTTC. This codes for CASSYGTGAFYGYTF.

V gene TRBV28 combines with J gene TRBJ1-2; D uncertain. The CDR3 totals 12 residues. Germline CDR1 reads MDHEN; CDR2 reads SYDVKM. Trimming left V 6 bases short and J 5 bases short, with 10 bases between. The CDR3 DNA reads TGTGCCAGCAGACGGGGAAAGTATGGCTACACCTTC. Translating gives CASRRGKYGYTF.

The chain carries TRBV9 and TRBJ2-7, with TRBD2 identical over 10 bases. This CDR3 contains 18 residues. V lost 7 bases and J lost 0; bases outside the gene matches: 16. CDR1 and CDR2 from the germline V gene are SGDLS and YYNGEE. In DNA form, the CDR3 reads TGTGCCAGCCCAGCGGTCCTCCGAGCGGGAGGGCCCTCCTACGAGCAGTACTTC. It encodes CASPAVLRAGGPSYEQYF.

Notes on this clone: The junction departs from germline at one end; a sequencing error may be responsible. This chain links TRBV28 with TRBJ2-7, with 9 bases identical to TRBD2. The J call may be incorrect, as the DNA end agrees better with TRBJ2-5. CDR3 length: 14 residues. The V gene's germline CDR1 is MDHEN and CDR2 SYDVKM. Written as DNA, the CDR3 is TGTGCCAGCGGTTTAGCGGGAGATTCAGAGACCCAGTACTTC. Encoded protein: CASGLAGDSETQYF.

V gene TRBV19 combines with J gene TRBJ1-1; 8 bases fit TRBD1. This CDR3 comprises 12 residues. V lost 9 bases and J lost 4; bases outside the gene matches: 4. The germline gives CDR1 LNHDA, CDR2 SQIVND (reference sequence). Here the CDR3 reads CASKTGGTEAFF. The DNA for the CDR3 is TGTGCCAGCAAAACAGGGGGCACTGAAGCTTTCTTT.

In its sample, this clone was seen a few times. V is TRBV6-4 and J is TRBJ2-1; 10 nucleotides agree with TRBD2. Per germline, CDR1 MRHNA and CDR2 SNTAGT. Trimming at V came to 4 bases and at J to 10 bases, leaving 7 bases not matched to a gene. The CDR3 sequence is 14 residues long. The CDR3 here is CASSVASGGSEQFF. The CDR3 coding sequence is TGTGCCAGCAGTGTGGCTAGCGGGGGCAGCGAGCAGTTCTTC.